These T cell receptor beta chains were read from a single sample in a study of PD-1 blockade in classical Hodgkin lymphoma. Method: immunoSEQ multiplex PCR; TCRdb's copy keeps in-frame clones and lacks some. The table has 39,000 or so clones, about 88% seen once. The sequencing here drew on peripheral blood mononuclear cells (PBMCs), taken before the second cycle of nivolumab. These receptors were obtained from a human donor with classical Hodgkin lymphoma. The CDR3 runs from the conserved cysteine through the conserved F or W. The D gene is left open where the match is weak. For some rows the clone size is stated as once, few or many, or as a class when expanded; others skip it.

v_gene	d_gene	abundance	j_gene	CDR3nt	CDR3aa
TRBV28	-	-	TRBJ2-2	TGTGCCAGCAGTTTCTCAGGAGCGAACACCGGGGAGCTGTTTTTT	CASSFSGANTGELFF
TRBV2	-	-	TRBJ2-1	TGTGCCAGCAGTGCTAATCCCTACAATGAGCAGTTCTTC	CASSANPYNEQFF
TRBV6-1	-	few	TRBJ1-4	TGTGCCAGCAGTATGGCCATTAATGAAAAACTGTTTTTT	CASSMAINEKLFF
TRBV19	-	-	TRBJ1-1	TGTGCCAGTAGTTCCACCTTGGTTCAAGCTTTCTTT	CASSSTLVQAFF
TRBV6-1	TRBD1	-	TRBJ1-5	TGTGCCAGCAGAGAAAGGACAGGGCGAAATCAGCCCCAGCATTTT	CASRERTGRNQPQHF
TRBV4-1	-	-	TRBJ1-5	TGCGCCAGCAGCTCATACAGGGAGGGCAATCAGCCCCAGCATTTT	CASSSYREGNQPQHF
TRBV9	-	-	TRBJ1-6	TGTGCCAGCAGCGTAGCACCTGGAGAACTGGGCGCTAATTCACCCCTCCACTTT	CASSVAPGELGANSPLHF
TRBV7-2	-	-	TRBJ2-3	TGTGCCAGCAGCCCACGATACGGCGGGGACACAGATACGCAGTATTTT	CASSPRYGGDTDTQYF
TRBV7-9	TRBD1	-	TRBJ2-5	TGTGCCAGCAAGGGGGCGGAACAAGAGACCCAGTACTTC	CASKGAEQETQYF
TRBV19	-	-	TRBJ1-5	TGTGCCAGTACAGAGGGCAATCAGCCCCAGCATTTT	CASTEGNQPQHF
TRBV5-5	-	-	TRBJ2-5	TGTGCCAGCAGCCGACAGGTTCCAGAGACCCAGTACTTC	CASSRQVPETQYF
TRBV15	-	once	TRBJ1-5	TGTGCCACCAGCAGAGATCGGGGGGCTGGCAATCAGCCCCAGCATTTT	CATSRDRGAGNQPQHF
TRBV4-2	-	-	TRBJ2-1	TGTGCCAGCAGCCAAGATATAAATGAGCAGTTCTTC	CASSQDINEQFF
TRBV11-1	-	-	TRBJ1-6	TGTGCCAGCAGCCCAGGATCCTGGGGCCAAGACTCCTATAATTCACCCCTCCACTTT	CASSPGSWGQDSYNSPLHF
TRBV19	-	-	TRBJ2-5	TGTGCCAGTAGTACAGGGAACCAAGAGACCCAGTACTTC	CASSTGNQETQYF
TRBV25-1	TRBD1	-	TRBJ1-2	TGTGCCAGCACCCTCAGGACAGGGGAAGGTTACACCTTC	CASTLRTGEGYTF
TRBV9	TRBD1	few	TRBJ2-7	TGTGCCAGCAGCGTAGGAGACAGGGGCTCCGAGCAGTACTTC	CASSVGDRGSEQYF
TRBV25-1	-	-	TRBJ1-1	TGTGCCAGCAGTGAATCAGGGCGCACTGAAGCTTTCTTT	CASSESGRTEAFF
TRBV28	TRBD1	-	TRBJ1-4	TGTGCCAGCAGTTTCCTAGGGGGCACTAATGAAAAACTGTTTTTT	CASSFLGGTNEKLFF
TRBV28	-	-	TRBJ1-1	TGTGCCAGCAGTTTTCCCCTCCAGAGTTCCATGAACACTGAAGCTTTCTTT	CASSFPLQSSMNTEAFF
TRBV5-1	-	-	TRBJ1-2	TGCGCCAGCAGCTTGGTAGGTGACAGGCATCTTCGGGATGGCTACACCTTC	CASSLVGDRHLRDGYTF
TRBV6-5	-	-	TRBJ2-2	TGTGCCAGCAGTCGACACACCGGGGAGCTGTTTTTT	CASSRHTGELFF
TRBV28	-	-	TRBJ2-7	TGTGCCAGCAGCACACAGGGCTACGAGCAGTACTTC	CASSTQGYEQYF
TRBV29-1	TRBD2	-	TRBJ2-3	TGCAGCGCCTCCGGACTAGCGGGAGTGGGTACGCAGTATTTT	CSASGLAGVGTQYF
TRBV10-3	-	-	TRBJ1-2	TGTGCCATCAGTCCTACAGCTTTAGGGCAGCAGAATGGCTACACCTTC	CAISPTALGQQNGYTF
TRBV7-3	-	-	TRBJ2-2	TGTGCCAGCAGCCCCCGGACACGATCGGACACCGGGGAGCTGTTTTTT	CASSPRTRSDTGELFF
TRBV10-3	-	-	TRBJ2-3	TGTGCCATCAACTCAGGCACAGATACGCAGTATTTT	CAINSGTDTQYF
TRBV19	-	-	TRBJ2-3	TGTGCCAGTAGTATATCGGGGTACATGGATACGCAGTATTTT	CASSISGYMDTQYF
TRBV29-1	-	few	TRBJ1-1	TGCAGCGTTGAGAGTAGGATTAAGACTGAAGCTTTCTTT	CSVESRIKTEAFF
TRBV6-5	-	-	TRBJ2-6	TGTGCCAGCAGTTACTCAGAGAGATCTGGGGCCAACGTCCTGACTTTC	CASSYSERSGANVLTF
TRBV5-1	-	-	TRBJ1-6	TGCGCCAGCAGCCCTAGTCGGGATAAGGGTAATTCACCCCTCCACTTT	CASSPSRDKGNSPLHF
TRBV9	-	few	TRBJ2-1	TGTGCCAGCAGCGTGGGGCCGGGTGAGCAGTTCTTC	CASSVGPGEQFF
TRBV4-1	TRBD2	-	TRBJ2-2	TGCGCCAGCAGCCATCCGCCGGGACTAGCGGGGGGGCAAAACACCGGGGAGCTGTTTTTT	CASSHPPGLAGGQNTGELFF
TRBV11-2	-	few	TRBJ2-7	TGTGCCAGCAGCTTACTGTCCGAGCAGTACTTC	CASSLLSEQYF
TRBV28	-	-	TRBJ1-4	TGTGCCAGCAGCCTCGCGGGAAGGGCGGAGGAAAAACTGTTTTTT	CASSLAGRAEEKLFF
TRBV7-2	TRBD2	-	TRBJ2-3	TGTGCCAGCAGGGTTGCTAGCGGGGGGGCAGATACGCAGTATTTT	CASRVASGGADTQYF
TRBV30	TRBD2	-	TRBJ2-5	TGTGCCTGGACCGGGGGGGAAGGCGAGACCCAGTACTTC	CAWTGGEGETQYF
TRBV5-1	-	-	TRBJ2-7	TGCGCCAGCAGCTTGGACAGGATGGGCGGGAAAAGGGGCGAGCAGTACTTC	CASSLDRMGGKRGEQYF
TRBV29-1	TRBD1	-	TRBJ1-4	TGCAGCGTCTCCGGGACAGGGGGCACTAATGAAAAACTGTTTTTT	CSVSGTGGTNEKLFF
TRBV7-2	-	-	TRBJ2-7	TGTGCCAGCAGCTTTTTGACTTACGAGCAGTACTTC	CASSFLTYEQYF
TRBV4-1	-	medium-sized	TRBJ2-7	TGCGCCAGCAGCCAAGCCCCCCTAGCGACCGAGCAGTACTTC	CASSQAPLATEQYF
TRBV6-5	-	once	TRBJ1-1	TGTGCCAGCAGACCGGGGAGGCTTTCGAACACTGAAGCTTTCTTT	CASRPGRLSNTEAFF
TRBV25-1	-	-	TRBJ1-6	TGTGCCAGCAGTGAATACGCACAGACTCCTAATTCACCCCTCCACTTT	CASSEYAQTPNSPLHF
TRBV18	TRBD1	-	TRBJ1-6	TGTGCCAGCTCACCACGAGCGGGACAGGGAAATTCACCCCTCCACTTT	CASSPRAGQGNSPLHF
TRBV7-3	-	-	TRBJ2-1	TGTGCCAGCAGCTTATCCCCCCTGGGCTACTCCTATTTCTTC	CASSLSPLGYSYFF
TRBV6-4	TRBD2	-	TRBJ2-1	TGTGCCAGCAGTCCCGGGACTAGCGGGACGGATGAGCAGTTCTTC	CASSPGTSGTDEQFF